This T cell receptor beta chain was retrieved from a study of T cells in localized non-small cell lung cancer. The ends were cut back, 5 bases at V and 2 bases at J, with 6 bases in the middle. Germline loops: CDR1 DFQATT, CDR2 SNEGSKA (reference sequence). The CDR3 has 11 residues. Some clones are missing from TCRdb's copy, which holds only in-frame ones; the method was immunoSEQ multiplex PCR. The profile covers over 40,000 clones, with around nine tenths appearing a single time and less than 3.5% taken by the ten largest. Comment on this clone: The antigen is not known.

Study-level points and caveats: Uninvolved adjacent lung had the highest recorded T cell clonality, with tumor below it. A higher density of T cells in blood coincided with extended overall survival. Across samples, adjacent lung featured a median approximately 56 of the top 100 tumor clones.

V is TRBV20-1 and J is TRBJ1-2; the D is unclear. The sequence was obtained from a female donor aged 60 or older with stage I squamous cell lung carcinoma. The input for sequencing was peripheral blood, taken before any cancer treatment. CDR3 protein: CSAYSNYGYTF. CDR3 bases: TGCAGTGCTTATTCCAACTATGGCTACACCTTC.